This T cell receptor beta chain was recorded in a study of blood T cell repertoires in COVID-19. The wider study: Italy, Spain and the United States were the sources of the convalescent and acute COVID-19 samples. Sources were T cells, B-cell-depleted T cells, or PBMCs; the material itself was cDNA or gDNA.

The germline V gene has CDR1 SGHAT and CDR2 FQNNGV. With 4 bases clipped from V and 7 bases from J, the junction kept 3 bases outside the gene matches. The CDR3 contains 14 residues. Methods used by the authors: Amplification with reference gene primers provided the estimates of nucleated cell counts. Generated by immunoSEQ multiplex PCR, the TCRdb table keeps only in-frame clones and is missing some. V and J calls and clone size are those listed in that table; D and trimming were worked out from the DNA. The data show 95,000 to 110,000 clones, roughly four fifths seen once. The V gene is TRBV11-2, the J gene TRBJ2-4, with TRBD2 matching over 11 bases. This receptor was taken from a man in his sixties with acute or convalescent COVID-19. Source material: peripheral blood. The CDR3 reads CASSSTSGSNIQYF. In DNA form, the CDR3 reads TGTGCCAGCAGCTCCACTAGCGGGAGTAACATTCAGTACTTC.